One sample yielded the 19 T cell receptor beta chains listed below, sequenced in a study of blood T cell repertoires in COVID-19. Assay used: immunoSEQ multiplex PCR; TCRdb lists only in-frame clones, some missing. The sample has under 200,000 clones, 80% seen once. The sample was PBMCs or T cells enriched from blood (not recorded which). The source of these receptors is a woman between 55 and 75 years old who had recovered from COVID-19.

The rearrangement uses TRBV6-5 and TRBJ2-7; possible D gene TRBD2, 6 bases. Trimming took 8 bases from V and 3 from J, leaving 17 bases between them. The CDR3 extends over 14 amino acids. Germline V gene lookup returns CDR1 MNHEY and CDR2 SVGAGI. This CDR3 is CASRGTGEDYEQYF. The CDR3 bases are TGTGCCAGCCGAGGCACCGGGGAGGACTACGAGCAGTACTTC.

V usage is TRBV19 and J usage is TRBJ2-3, with TRBD2 matching over 7 bases. The CDR3 runs 17 residues. V lost 8 bases, J lost 1 base, and 15 bases stayed unmatched. CDR1 and CDR2 (germline): LNHDA, SQIVND (reference sequence). CDR3 nucleotides: TGTGCCAGTGGTGGGAGCAACCGGGACTACCGCACAGATACGCAGTATTTT. Translation: CASGGSNRDYRTDTQYF.

This clone has a single count. The chain recombines TRBV5-8 with TRBJ2-2; 7 positions agree with TRBD1. Germline values: CDR1 SGHTS, CDR2 YDEGEE. The CDR3 loop spans 14 amino acids. V lost 6 bases, J lost 2 bases, and 4 bases stayed unmatched. The CDR3: CASIGDSNTGELFF. The CDR3 DNA reads as TGTGCCAGCATCGGGGACAGTAACACCGGGGAGCTGTTTTTT.

This clone is a singleton in its sample. The same CDR3 can be traced to other DNA sequences in this sample. The chain joins TRBV5-1 to TRBJ2-1, with D perhaps matching TRBD2 (5 bases). In germline, CDR1 is SGHRS, CDR2 YFSETQ. CDR3 size: 14 residues. V was clipped by 5 bases and J by 4 bases, with 13 bases between them. CDR3 nucleotide sequence: TGCGCCAGCAGTCTGACGGGAACATACAATGAGCAGTTCTTC. It encodes CASSLTGTYNEQFF.

The chain joins TRBV30 to TRBJ1-5; D might be TRBD1 (5 bases). V was trimmed by 3 bases and J by 3 bases, leaving 9 bases between them. Germline values: CDR1 GTSNPN, CDR2 SVGIG (reference sequence). The CDR3 loop spans 13 amino acids. CDR3 protein: CAWSLTDNQPQHF. In DNA, the CDR3 is TGTGCCTGGAGCTTGACAGACAATCAGCCCCAGCATTTT.

Concerning this clone itself: Other DNA sequences in this specimen translate into the identical CDR3. The rearrangement links TRBV27 to TRBJ1-5, with 7 bases lining up with TRBD1. The CDR3 runs 14 residues. Germline V gene sequence: CDR1 MNHEY, CDR2 SMNVEV (reference sequence). V was clipped by 0 bases and J by 6 bases; unmatched bases: 2. CDR3 DNA sequence: TGTGCCAGCAGTTTATCAGGGGGCTCTCAGCCCCAGCATTTT. Encoded protein: CASSLSGGSQPQHF.

This chain links TRBV11-2 with TRBJ1-5; D might be TRBD1 (6 bases). Germline V gives CDR1 SGHAT, CDR2 FQNNGV. The CDR3 is 13 amino acids. With 5 bases removed from V and 6 bases from J, the gap between germline ends came to 11 bases. The CDR3 DNA sequence: TGTGCCAGCAGCGTTGCAGGGGCTCAGCCCCAGCATTTT. It specifies CASSVAGAQPQHF.

The chain carries TRBV11-2 and TRBJ1-1; D may be TRBD1 (6 bases). Trimming stripped 5 bases from V and 1 base from J, with 14 bases between. Germline V gives CDR1 SGHAT, CDR2 FQNNGV. This CDR3 comprises 15 residues. CDR3 protein: CASSRGAPPNTEAFF. The CDR3 DNA sequence: TGTGCCAGCAGCCGGGGGGCGCCTCCGAACACTGAAGCTTTCTTT.

The genes are TRBV5-1 and TRBJ2-3; D is unresolved. The CDR3 consists of 14 residues. V was shortened by 4 bases and J by 0 bases, with 9 bases between the two germline ends. CDR1 SGHRS and CDR2 YFSETQ come from the germline V gene. As DNA, the CDR3 is TGCGCCAGCAGCGCCGGAGCGAGCACAGATACGCAGTATTTT. Translating it yields CASSAGASTDTQYF.

The CDR3 region has the DNA TGTGCCACCAGTGATCCTCCCAGGAACACCATATATTTT. Encoded protein: CATSDPPRNTIYF. The V gene is TRBV24-1, the J gene TRBJ1-3; D is uncertain. The germline gives CDR1 KGHDR, CDR2 SFDVKD. V was shortened by 3 bases and J by 7 bases, with 9 bases between the two germline ends. The CDR3 covers 13 residues.

In DNA form, the CDR3 reads TGTGCCAGCTCACCAACGGCAGGGGGAGGTACTGAAGCTTTCTTT. Translation gives CASSPTAGGGTEAFF. The gene calls are TRBV18 and TRBJ1-1, with 7 positions matching TRBD1. Germline V gene data show CDR1 as KGHSH and CDR2 as LQKENI. CDR3 size: 15 residues. V shed 2 bases, J shed 5 bases, and the junction held 8 bases outside the gene matches. Complete variable domain (other parts from reference TRBV18 and TRBJ1-1): NAGVMQNPRHLVRRRGQEARLRCSPMKGHSHVYWYRQLPEEGLKFMVYLQKENIIDESGMPKERFSAEFPKEGPSILRIQQVVRGDSAAYFCASSPTAGGGTEAFFGQGTRLTVV.

This clone appeared once. This chain joins TRBV7-2 and TRBJ1-3; 9 positions match TRBD1. CDR1 and CDR2 (germline): SGHTA, FQGNSA. The CDR3 is 17 amino acids. The trim removed 5 bases at V and 3 bases at J, leaving 11 bases unmatched. Here the CDR3 reads CASSQEGTGSIGNTIYF. In nucleotides, the CDR3 is TGTGCCAGCAGCCAAGAAGGGACAGGGTCGATTGGAAACACCATATATTTT.

This chain links TRBV27 with TRBJ2-7; no reliable D call. The CDR3 is made up of 13 amino acids. V lost 8 bases to trimming and J lost 5 bases, with 16 bases between them. Germline V gives CDR1 MNHEY, CDR2 SMNVEV (reference sequence). The CDR3 bases are TGTGCCAGCCAACCCTATGCTAGAAACGAGCAGTACTTC. Translated: CASQPYARNEQYF.

This clone has just a few counts. The chain links TRBV15 to TRBJ1-1, with D unresolved. The CDR3 extends over 14 amino acids. Germline values: CDR1 LNHNV, CDR2 YYDKDF (reference sequence). Trimming removed 0 bases at V and 2 bases at J, with 7 bases between. CDR3 sequence (DNA): TGTGCCACCAGCAGAGATCGACAAAACACTGAAGCTTTCTTT. This codes for CATSRDRQNTEAFF.

The chain couples TRBV5-1 to TRBJ1-4; 7 nucleotides agree with TRBD1. Per the germline V gene, CDR1 is SGHRS and CDR2 is YFSETQ. V shed 4 bases and J 2 bases; nucleotides not matched to a gene: 5. There are 15 residues in the CDR3. CDR3 in amino acids: CASSITGVTNEKLFF. The CDR3, as DNA: TGCGCCAGCAGCATAACAGGGGTGACTAATGAAAAACTGTTTTTT.

J is TRBJ2-4 and V is TRBV7-3; D possibly corresponds to TRBD2 (5 bases). The CDR3 has 17 residues. Trimming stripped 6 bases from V and 0 bases from J, with 18 bases between. Germline CDR1 and CDR2: SGHTA and FQGTGA. CDR3 coding DNA: TGTGCCAGCAGTGCCTCGGTTTGGGAGATAGCCAAAAACATTCAGTACTTC. This encodes CASSASVWEIAKNIQYF.

The rearrangement uses TRBV5-6 and TRBJ2-7; a weak D match, TRBD2 (5 bases). The CDR3 loop spans 15 amino acids. V was trimmed by 2 bases and J by 5 bases, leaving 17 bases between them. The germline CDR1 and CDR2 sequences are SGHDT and YYEEEE. CDR3 residues: CASSFLLLRGNEQYF. The CDR3 DNA sequence: TGTGCCAGCAGCTTTTTGCTCCTCCGGGGAAACGAGCAGTACTTC.

This chain links TRBV19 with TRBJ2-3; no definite D call. Deletions cut 5 bases from V and 6 bases from J, with 9 bases between. Germline V gene data show CDR1 as LNHDA and CDR2 as SQIVND (reference sequence). The CDR3 has 12 amino acids. The CDR3 reads CASSSPLDTQYF. As DNA, the CDR3 is TGTGCCAGTAGTTCCCCCCTGGATACGCAGTATTTT.

The chain carries TRBV6-4 and TRBJ2-1; 12 nucleotides align to TRBD2. Trimming took 3 bases from V and 3 from J; bases not matched to a gene: 3. Germline V gene sequence: CDR1 MRHNA, CDR2 SNTAGT. The CDR3 loop spans 16 amino acids. Here the CDR3 reads CASSETSGGNYNEQFF. The DNA for the CDR3 is TGTGCCAGCAGTGAGACTAGCGGGGGAAACTACAATGAGCAGTTCTTC.